What follows are 4 T cell receptor beta chains derived from one specimen sequenced in a study of blood T cells in healthy people across ages. The use of a sample-barcoded 5' primer and a J-beta primer mix characterized a second PCR of 7 to 11 cycles. MiXCR, run by TCRdb on the 5' RACE reads, gives a single entry per CDR3 protein. This sample has 850,000 to 1,100,000 distinct CDR3 sequences; around two fifths occur once, and the top ten carry approximately 14%. Specimen: blood. The receptors were sampled from a young man in good health.

The rearrangement uses TRBV25-1 and TRBJ2-1; 11 bases align to TRBD2. The CDR3 is 18 amino acids. Germline trimming cut 0 bases from V and 6 bases from J; bases unmatched to any gene: 10. Germline-derived CDR1 and CDR2 are MGHDK and SYGVNS. Here the CDR3 reads CASSEYGSGGLAGNEQFF. In nucleotides, the CDR3 is TGTGCCAGCAGTGAATATGGGTCGGGAGGACTAGCGGGCAATGAGCAGTTCTTC.

The chain has TRBV4-2 and TRBJ1-2; D unclear. V lost 4 bases and J 6 bases, leaving 18 bases between the germline ends. CDR3 length equals 15 residues. The germline V gene encodes CDR1 LGHNA and CDR2 YNFKEQ. The DNA for the CDR3 is TGTGCCAGCAGCCCAGTGGAGAGGGATGGACATGGCTACACCTTC. This encodes CASSPVERDGHGYTF.

This chain links TRBV28 with TRBJ2-7; D ambiguous. CDR1 is MDHEN, CDR2 SYDVKM, per germline. This CDR3 has 15 amino acids. V gave up 10 bases and J gave up 7 bases, with 26 bases separating them. The CDR3 is CATYDGLLSHNEQYF. CDR3 nucleotide sequence: TGTGCCACCTATGACGGCCTCTTATCTCACAATGAGCAGTACTTC.

This chain uses TRBV20-1 with TRBJ2-1; D call uncertain. The DNA end is more similar to TRBJ2-7, so the J call may be wrong. Germline CDR1 reads DFQATT; CDR2 reads SNEGSKA (reference sequence). The CDR3 totals 13 residues. CDR3 nucleotide sequence: TGCAGTGCTACCAAGAGCTCCTACAATGAGCAGTACTTC. Protein sequence: CSATKSSYNEQYF.